These 9 T cell receptor beta chains were sequenced from one sample in a study of T cells in tumors after PD-1 blockade. Generated by immunoSEQ multiplex PCR, the TCRdb table keeps only in-frame clones and is missing some. The sample consists of 23,000 or so clones, roughly 80% of them appearing once. The source was PBMCs, collected after anti-PD-1 treatment. All receptors derive from a human donor with basal cell carcinoma.

This chain's CDR3 is CASSSYLDTGWRARQPQHF. The DNA for the CDR3 is TGTGCCAGCAGCTCCTACTTGGACACCGGATGGAGAGCGCGTCAGCCCCAGCATTTT. The V gene is TRBV5-6, the J gene TRBJ1-5, with a weak D call TRBD1 (5 bases). The germline CDR1 and CDR2 sequences are SGHDT and YYEEEE. This CDR3 is built from 19 residues. Trimming cost V 3 bases and J 6 bases, with 28 bases left between them. Variable domain in full (rest from reference TRBV5-6 and TRBJ1-5): DAGVTQSPTHLIKTRGQQVTLRCSPKSGHDTVSWYQQALGQGPQFIFQYYEEEERQRGNFPDRFSGHQFPNYSSELNVNALLLGDSALYLCASSSYLDTGWRARQPQHFGDGTRLSIL.

In its sample, this clone was seen a few times. This rearrangement joins TRBV6-6 to TRBJ1-6; D remains ambiguous. The germline V gene encodes CDR1 MNHNY and CDR2 SVGAGI (reference sequence). The CDR3 has 15 amino acids. With 11 bases removed from V and 0 bases from J, the gap between germline ends came to 14 bases. CDR3 protein: CASTSGSSYNSPLHF. The CDR3 DNA sequence: TGTGCCTCGACCTCGGGGAGCTCCTATAATTCACCCCTCCACTTT.

The chain links TRBV5-1 to TRBJ2-5; D is undetermined. Germline V gene sequence: CDR1 SGHRS, CDR2 YFSETQ. Trimming removed 0 bases from V and 8 bases from J, with 11 bases in between. CDR3 length: 13 residues. The CDR3 region has the DNA TGCGCCAGCAGCTTGGCCGGAAGCGACACCCAGTACTTC. It encodes CASSLAGSDTQYF.

The CDR3 protein is CASSQGYHSTDTQYF. CDR3 nucleotide sequence: TGTGCCAGCAGCCAAGGGTACCATAGCACAGATACGCAGTATTTT. The chain joins TRBV3-1 (or the pseudogene TRBV3-2) to TRBJ2-3; D gene unclear. The CDR3 totals 15 residues. Germline V gives CDR1 LGHDT, CDR2 YNNKEL (reference sequence). V was shortened by 1 base and J by 0 bases, with 8 bases between the two germline ends.

V usage is TRBV6-5 and J usage is TRBJ1-5; D might be TRBD1 (5 bases). This CDR3 has 14 amino acids. V lost 7 bases, J lost 8 bases, and 18 bases lay in between. CDR1 is MNHEY and CDR2 is SVGAGI in the germline V gene. The DNA of the CDR3 is TGTGCCAGCACCAGGGACCGAGTGGTGGAGCCCCAGCATTTT. Protein sequence: CASTRDRVVEPQHF.

The chain is built from TRBV7-3 and TRBJ2-6; possible D gene TRBD1, 5 bases. V lost 1 base and J lost 1, with 8 bases in between. The germline CDR1 and CDR2 sequences are SGHTA and FQGTGA. The CDR3 sequence is 16 residues long. In DNA, the CDR3 is TGTGCCAGCAGCTTAAGATCAGGGTCTGGGGCCAACGTCCTGACTTTC. This encodes CASSLRSGSGANVLTF.

This sequence joins TRBV4-1 and TRBJ1-2; the D is unclear. This CDR3 has 15 amino acids. From germline, CDR1 is MGHRA and CDR2 YSYEKL. Trimming shortened V by 1 base and J by 7 bases, and 16 bases separated the two germline ends. CDR3 loop: CASSQGDRVWSGYTF. CDR3 in DNA: TGCGCCAGCAGCCAAGGGGATCGGGTTTGGAGTGGCTACACCTTC.

A single count supports this clone. The rearrangement uses TRBV30 and TRBJ2-3, with 11 positions matching TRBD2. The junction had 7 bases not matched to a gene; V was cut back by 4 bases and J by 4 bases. CDR1 and CDR2 from the germline V gene are GTSNPN and SVGIG (reference sequence). This CDR3 region has 15 residues. The CDR3 spells CAWTIAGGPPDTQYF. The CDR3 region has the DNA TGTGCCTGGACCATAGCGGGGGGGCCCCCAGATACGCAGTATTTT.

The J gene is TRBJ2-1, the V gene TRBV6-6; a possible D gene is TRBD2 (6 bases). V was cut by 5 bases and J by 0 bases, with 17 bases left in between. The germline gives CDR1 MNHNY, CDR2 SVGAGI (reference sequence). This CDR3 has 17 residues. DNA of the CDR3: TGTGCCAGCAGTCGGCGACCGGGGGTGAGCTCCTACAATGAGCAGTTCTTC. This codes for CASSRRPGVSSYNEQFF.